This T cell receptor (beta chain) was documented in a study of blood T cell repertoires in COVID-19. Repertoires were generated with immunoSEQ multiplex PCR, while TCRdb's copy carries only in-frame clones and drops some. The top ten hold roughly 3.7% of the sample, which has 200,000 to 250,000 clones, about 89% seen once. The table lists this clone with a count of one. CDR1 and CDR2 (germline): LGHNA, YSLEER. The CDR3 runs to 15 residues. Trimming removed 1 base from V and 12 bases from J; junction bases left unmatched: 9. The sequenced sample consisted of PBMCs or T cells enriched from blood (not recorded which). This clonotype originated in a woman aged 30 to 39 who had recovered from COVID-19. The rearrangement joins TRBV4-3 to TRBJ1-6, with 7 bases fitting TRBD1. CDR3 DNA sequence: TGCGCCAGCAGCCAAGGAAGGGGGCCCGATTTACCCCTCCACTTT. As protein: CASSQGRGPDLPLHF.